The sequence of this T cell receptor (beta chain) was determined in a study of blood T cells in healthy people across ages (dated by TCRdb to 2013 to 2016). A note on the overall study: Template switching captured roughly one uniquely barcoded TCR beta cDNA molecule per two T cells in model experiments. To track age-related changes in TCR beta repertoire diversity, the study relied on deep sequencing normalized with unique cDNA molecular identifiers. Four age groups were formed from the donors: young (average approximately 17 years), middle-aged (around 37), aged (more than 55) and long-lived (roughly 88). To avoid experimental bias, donors of different ages were spread randomly across the sequencing lanes. Two additional independent replicas of 1 million unique cDNA reads from the same blood draw were analyzed for two donors (one aged 18 to 30 and one aged 80 or older). The investigation overall reported the following: Estimates of total diversity based on one million sequenced T cells were considered lower bounds and underestimates. Compared with the aged group, more naive CD4+ T cells, fewer expanded clones and increased TCR diversity were shown by the long-lived group, suggesting age selection. Observed TCR beta diversity correlated strongly with the percentage of naive T cells measured by flow cytometry. Bulk unsorted PBMC profiling prevented conclusive comparison of naive and antigen-experienced compartments. Observed TCR beta diversity per million T cells fell roughly linearly with age, and a significant reduction was already apparent by age around 40. Because the CMV infection status of the donors was unknown, age-related changes in expanded clonotypes may potentially have been confounded.

Libraries came from 5' RACE. The sequencer was an Illumina HiSeq 2500. A second PCR of roughly 7 to 12 cycles was performed with a sample-barcoded 5' primer and a J-beta primer mix. A unique molecular identifier was introduced onto each TCR beta cDNA molecule by a template-switch 5' adaptor carrying 12 random nucleotides. Each sample yielded at least 2.5 million CDR3-containing paired-end reads. First-strand cDNA was synthesized from all RNA with the Mint cDNA synthesis kit, primed by a TRBC-specific oligonucleotide. Following uracil-DNA glycosylase treatment, all cDNA underwent a first 18-cycle PCR with the universal primers M1SS and BC2_uni_R. The study's processing was this. Normalization of each sample was performed by random selection of 1 million high-quality reads, each carrying a distinct molecular identifier. Instead of being binned into consensus sequences, reads with shared molecular identifiers were discarded. MiTCR, with a Q25 quality threshold and the strictest error-elimination algorithm, was used for CDR3 identification, clonotype clustering and error correction. A nonparametric unseen species model with Euler transformation was used to estimate lower-bound total TCR beta diversity. The public reads were reprocessed in TCRdb via fastp at Q25 and MiXCR, keeping in-frame beta chains. When rows share a CDR3 protein, they turn into one entry using the most common DNA and genes. TCRdb's processing, not the study's, gives the V and J calls here. The sample contains about 900,000 distinct CDR3 sequences, about 48% of them found a single time. The ten largest clones capture around 15% of the sample.

In regard to this clonotype: Its specific antigen is unknown. No much larger clonotype is one base removed from it; base qualities were not supplied.

The junction carries 12 bases between V and J, which are trimmed by 6 bases and 4 bases respectively. Including the terminal cysteine and phenylalanine, the CDR3 comprises 13 residues. Only the CDR3 region is kept as DNA, spanning 39 bases read in frame from base 1. The donors were a few dozen Caucasian individuals from Russia, aged roughly 6 to 90 years, who were systemically healthy. Roughly 9 milliliters of peripheral blood were drawn from each donor into EDTA-treated Vacutainer tubes. Ficoll-Paque density-gradient centrifugation was used to isolate PBMCs, with at least 7 million per sample. Total RNA was extracted from PBMCs with Trizol reagent, with at least 5 micrograms obtained per sample. For every donor, an aliquot of PBMCs went through flow cytometry to measure the percentages of naive CD45RAhigh/CD27high T cells.

The chain links TRBV12-3 or TRBV12-4 with TRBJ1-2; too little of a D gene remains to name it. The TCR comes from a man aged 30-40 years in good health. Sequencing was carried out using blood. CDR3 reads: CASSLRTGYGYTF. The DNA sequence is given as TGTGCCAGCAGCCTGCGGACGGGCTATGGCTACACCTTC.